The 6 T cell receptor beta chains given below trace back to one sample, sequenced in a study of a mutant IDH1 vaccine in newly diagnosed glioma. Produced via immunoSEQ multiplex PCR; TCRdb's table is partial and in-frame only. Of approximately 27,000 clones listed, more than 70% are singletons. The antigens these receptors bind are not known. Time point here: week 5, during vaccination. A 20-mer mutant IDH1 peptide at 300 ug was injected subcutaneously with topical imiquimod. The sample consisted of PBMCs, taken from a glioma patient whose treatment included an IDH1 peptide vaccine. These TCRs come from a man between 18 and 35 years old with glioma.

The count of this clone is one. The chain joins TRBV30 to TRBJ2-7; weak D call: TRBD2 (6 bases). V lost 0 bases and J lost 3, with 12 bases in between. In germline, CDR1 is GTSNPN, CDR2 SVGIG (reference sequence). CDR3 length: 14 amino acids. The CDR3 DNA follows: TGTGCCTGGAGTGTACGGGCGGGGATCTACGAGCAGTACTTC. This encodes CAWSVRAGIYEQYF.

This clone was seen just once. J is TRBJ2-2 and V is TRBV2; D not resolved. The CDR3 has 13 amino acids. The germline gives CDR1 SNHLY, CDR2 FYNNEI. V was pared by 8 bases and J by 6 bases, with 13 bases between. The CDR3 DNA reads as TGTGCCAGCGGGATCAAGGCGGCCGGGGAGCTGTTTTTT. It specifies CASGIKAAGELFF.

The V call is TRBV27, the J call TRBJ1-2; D is unresolved. V lost 6 bases and J lost 7, with 12 bases in between. Germline-derived CDR1 and CDR2 are MNHEY and SMNVEV (reference sequence). This CDR3 spans 12 amino acids. CDR3 loop: CASSPSGSGYTF. In nucleotides, the CDR3 is TGTGCCAGCAGCCCTTCGGGCAGTGGCTACACCTTC.

The V call is TRBV4-1, the J call TRBJ2-7; a weak D match, TRBD1 (6 bases). The V end was cut by 1 base, the J end by 0 bases, with 10 bases between. In germline, CDR1 is MGHRA, CDR2 YSYEKL. The CDR3 spans 15 residues. The CDR3 protein is CASSQGGGHSYEQYF. DNA of the CDR3: TGCGCCAGCAGCCAAGGTGGGGGCCACTCCTACGAGCAGTACTTC.

The chain recombines TRBV19 with TRBJ1-4; 8 nucleotides match TRBD1. V lost 3 bases, J lost 7 bases, and 4 bases stayed unmatched. CDR1 LNHDA and CDR2 SQIVND come from the germline V gene (reference sequence). The CDR3 has 14 residues. DNA for the CDR3: TGTGCCAGTAGTATTTGGACAGGGACTGAAAAACTGTTTTTT. Residues: CASSIWTGTEKLFF.

The table lists this clone with a few counts. The chain is built from TRBV2 and TRBJ1-1, with D possibly matching TRBD1 (6 bases). Trimming removed 4 bases from V and 3 bases from J, with 9 bases in between. Looked up from germline, CDR1 is SNHLY and CDR2 is FYNNEI. The CDR3 contains 13 residues. DNA for the CDR3: TGTGCCAGCAGTGCAGGGGCGTACACTGAAGCTTTCTTT. Translation: CASSAGAYTEAFF.